One sample yielded the 21 T cell receptor beta chains listed below, sequenced in a study of post-analysis software for immune sequencing data. General study points: Controls showed lower frequencies than patients for several TRBV segments, and TRBV5-6, TRBV5-1 and TRBV20-1 were among these.

Their target antigens are unknown. TCR beta libraries were prepared from cDNA with unique molecular identifiers. TCRdb re-called the PCR reads with MiXCR, one entry per CDR3 protein. Among roughly 430,000 distinct CDR3 sequences listed, less than 40% were seen once. Material for sequencing was blood. Receptor source: a girl aged 2-9 years with multiple sclerosis.

This chain joins TRBV5-1 and TRBJ2-3; 10 nucleotides agree with TRBD2. Germline assignment: CDR1 SGHRS and CDR2 YFSETQ. J was trimmed by 2 bases and V by 1 base; bases with no gene match: 4. The CDR3 totals 16 residues. The CDR3, as DNA: TGCGCCAGCAGCTTGAGCGGGAGGGCCGACACAGATACGCAGTATTTT. It translates to CASSLSGRADTDTQYF.

Only a few counts were recorded for this clonotype. V is TRBV6-5 and J is TRBJ1-4, with D unclear. Trimming left V 6 bases short and J 7 bases short, with 15 bases between. This CDR3 region has 14 residues. The germline gives CDR1 MNHEY, CDR2 SVGAGI. Written as DNA, the CDR3 is TGTGCCAGCAGCCCCCAATGGTTTTCTGAAAAACTGTTTTTT. Protein: CASSPQWFSEKLFF.

This clonotype appeared a few times. The rearrangement uses TRBV10-3 and TRBJ2-7; 10 bases line up with TRBD1. The CDR3 is 14 amino acids. Germline lookup yields CDR1 ENHRY and CDR2 SYGVKD. V shed 6 bases and J 4 bases; nucleotides not matched to a gene: 6. CDR3: CAISSGTGVYEQYF. The CDR3 DNA sequence: TGTGCCATCAGCTCCGGGACAGGGGTGTACGAGCAGTACTTC.

In nucleotides, the CDR3 is TGTGCCAGCAGTTCCGCAGGGGCAACTAATGAAAAACTGTTTTTT. This sequence encodes CASSSAGATNEKLFF. The chain is built from TRBV28 and TRBJ1-4, with D possibly being TRBD1 (6 bases). The CDR3 has 15 residues. The V gene lost 4 bases and the J gene lost 0 bases, with 9 bases spanning the gap. CDR1 is MDHEN, CDR2 SYDVKM, per germline.

The chain joins TRBV20-1 to TRBJ1-2; D gene ambiguous. Germline-derived CDR1 and CDR2 are DFQATT and SNEGSKA (reference sequence). Trimming took off 4 bases at V and 0 bases at J, with 6 bases between the two ends. The length of the CDR3 is 12 residues. This CDR3 reads CSANGANYGYTF. DNA of the CDR3: TGCAGTGCTAACGGGGCTAACTATGGCTACACCTTC.

This clonotype came up a few times. The chain has TRBV20-1 and TRBJ2-1, with a tentative D call TRBD2 (6 bases). Trimming took off 5 bases at V and 4 bases at J, with 15 bases between the two ends. Germline CDR1 DFQATT, CDR2 SNEGSKA (reference sequence). CDR3 length: 14 residues. The CDR3 DNA follows: TGCAGTGCTCCTGAACTAGCTAGGTACAATGAGCAGTTCTTC. Its protein is CSAPELARYNEQFF.

The V call is TRBV24-1, the J call TRBJ2-5, with D tentatively TRBD1 (5 bases). CDR1 KGHDR and CDR2 SFDVKD come from the germline V gene. This CDR3 has 14 amino acids. V was pared by 3 bases and J by 5 bases, with 12 bases between. The CDR3, as DNA: TGTGCCACCAGTGATGACAGTGTTACGGAGACCCAGTACTTC. Protein product: CATSDDSVTETQYF.

As for this clonotype: The junction shows a germline mismatch at one end, possibly a read error. The gene calls are TRBV5-1 and TRBJ2-5, with D maybe TRBD1 (6 bases). The end of the DNA is better explained by TRBJ2-7, so the J call may be wrong. The V gene's germline CDR1 is SGHRS and CDR2 YFSETQ. The CDR3 is made up of 16 amino acids. CDR3 in amino acids: CAGSLGAGRGSYEQYF. DNA for the CDR3: TGCGCCGGCAGCTTGGGGGCGGGTAGGGGATCATACGAGCAGTACTTC.

This chain joins TRBV20-1 and TRBJ2-3; 7 bases map to TRBD1. The V and J ends lost 0 bases and 6 bases, in that order; junction bases with no gene match: 6. Germline CDR1 is DFQATT and CDR2 is SNEGSKA (reference sequence). The CDR3 length is 14 residues. This chain's CDR3 is CSARDTGAGDTQYF. The CDR3 DNA follows: TGCAGTGCTAGAGATACAGGGGCAGGGGATACGCAGTATTTT.

The CDR3 DNA reads TGTGCCAGCAGCCCTACACAGATCGATGGCTATGGCTACACCTTC. This gives the protein CASSPTQIDGYGYTF. This chain joins TRBV9 and TRBJ1-2; D ambiguous. CDR1 SGDLS and CDR2 YYNGEE come from the germline V gene. V lost 4 bases, J lost 4 bases, and 17 bases lay in between. The CDR3 has 15 amino acids.

The genes are TRBV12-3 or TRBV12-4 and TRBJ2-7; weak D call: TRBD1 (5 bases). The CDR3 totals 14 residues. V dropped 6 bases and J dropped 2 bases, with 14 bases sitting between them. CDR3 sequence (DNA): TGTGCCAGCAGCTTCCACAGGCAAGCCTACGAGCAGTACTTC. Its protein is CASSFHRQAYEQYF.

The chain employs TRBV27 and TRBJ2-7; TRBD2 agrees at 7 bases. The trim removed 5 bases at V and 0 bases at J, leaving 7 bases unmatched. The length of the CDR3 is 15 residues. Germline loops: CDR1 MNHEY, CDR2 SMNVEV (reference sequence). CDR3 protein: CASSPGGSSSYEQYF. DNA for the CDR3: TGTGCCAGCAGTCCCGGGGGGTCCAGCTCCTACGAGCAGTACTTC.

The chain links TRBV6-2 or TRBV6-3 to TRBJ1-5, with TRBD1 matching over 8 bases. From germline, CDR1 is MNHEY and CDR2 SVGEGT. The CDR3 is 15 amino acids. With 8 bases clipped from V and 8 bases from J, the junction kept 14 bases outside the gene matches. For the CDR3, the DNA is TGTGCCAGCGGAGAGGGACAGGCGTTATGGGAGCCCCAGCATTTT. Translation gives CASGEGQALWEPQHF.

V is TRBV5-5 and J is TRBJ2-3; maybe TRBD1 (5 bases). This CDR3 comprises 17 residues. CDR1 SGHKS and CDR2 YYEKEE come from the germline V gene (reference sequence). V lost 0 bases to trimming and J lost 1 base, with 15 bases between them. The CDR3 region has the DNA TGTGCCAGCAGCTTGGCTGGGAATGGACATCGCACAGATACGCAGTATTTT. Translating it yields CASSLAGNGHRTDTQYF.

The chain combines TRBV28 with TRBJ2-3; 9 bases fit TRBD2. The germline V gene encodes CDR1 MDHEN and CDR2 SYDVKM. The J segment lost 4 bases and the V segment lost 0 bases, leaving 2 bases of the junction unmatched. The CDR3 is 15 residues long. CDR3 in amino acids: CASSLWLAGADTQYF. CDR3 sequence (DNA): TGTGCCAGCAGTTTATGGTTAGCGGGAGCAGATACGCAGTATTTT.

The chain has TRBV2 and TRBJ2-4, with TRBD1 matching over 9 bases. V trimming: 2 bases; J trimming: 4 bases; junction bases outside the gene matches: 18. CDR1 and CDR2 (germline): SNHLY, FYNNEI. CDR3 length: 20 residues. The CDR3 DNA is TGTGCCAGCAGTGAACGTGCAGCTCAAACAGGGGGCGCGAGGAAAAACATTCAGTACTTC. It yields the protein CASSERAAQTGGARKNIQYF.

The CDR3 DNA sequence: TGCAGCGCTGTACAGCCTGGCAATGAGCAGTTCTTC. Its protein product is CSAVQPGNEQFF. This chain joins TRBV29-1 and TRBJ2-1; D is unclear. CDR1 is SQVTM, CDR2 ANQGSEA, per germline. The V end was cut by 7 bases, the J end by 6 bases, with 13 bases between. The CDR3 is 12 residues long.

The chain recombines TRBV2 with TRBJ2-5; D is uncertain. V lost 0 bases and J lost 1, with 9 bases in between. Germline V gene sequence: CDR1 SNHLY, CDR2 FYNNEI. This CDR3 region has 15 residues. The CDR3 DNA sequence: TGTGCCAGCAGTGAAGCGCTTAGCACCCAAGAGACCCAGTACTTC. It encodes CASSEALSTQETQYF.

CDR3: CSAAAVTYEQYF. CDR3 DNA sequence: TGCAGTGCTGCCGCGGTTACCTACGAGCAGTACTTC. The gene calls are TRBV20-1 and TRBJ2-7; D is undetermined. V dropped 5 bases and J dropped 2 bases, with 10 bases sitting between them. This CDR3 is 12 amino acids long. Germline lookup yields CDR1 DFQATT and CDR2 SNEGSKA (reference sequence).

In this sample, this clonotype turned up a few times. The chain is built from TRBV4-3 and TRBJ2-6, with 7 bases aligning to TRBD1. With 0 bases clipped from V and 2 bases from J, the junction kept 10 bases outside the gene matches. The CDR3 contains 19 residues. Germline V gene lookup returns CDR1 LGHNA and CDR2 YSLEER. CDR3 in amino acids: CASSQDTRRGNAGANVLTF. CDR3 nucleotide sequence: TGCGCCAGCAGCCAAGATACTCGCAGGGGGAATGCTGGGGCCAACGTCCTGACTTTC.

This clonotype turned up a few times. The gene calls are TRBV5-6 and TRBJ2-7; 10 nucleotides align to TRBD1. The V gene's germline CDR1 is SGHDT and CDR2 YYEEEE. Trimming removed 4 bases from V and 6 bases from J; junction bases left unmatched: 7. The CDR3 extends over 14 amino acids. CDR3 in amino acids: CASSTDRGGREQYF. The DNA for the CDR3 is TGTGCCAGCAGCACGGACAGGGGGGGTCGCGAGCAGTACTTC.